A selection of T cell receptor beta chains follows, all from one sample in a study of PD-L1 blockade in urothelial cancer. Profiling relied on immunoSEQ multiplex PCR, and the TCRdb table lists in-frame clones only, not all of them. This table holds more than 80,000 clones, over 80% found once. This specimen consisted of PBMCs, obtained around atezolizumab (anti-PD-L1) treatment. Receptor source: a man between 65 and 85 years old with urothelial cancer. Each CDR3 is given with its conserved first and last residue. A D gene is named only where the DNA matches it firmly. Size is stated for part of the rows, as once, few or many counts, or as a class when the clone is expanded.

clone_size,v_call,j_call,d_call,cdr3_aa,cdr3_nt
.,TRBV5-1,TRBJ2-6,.,CASSVSTGPGANVLTF,TGCGCCAGCAGCGTATCCACAGGGCCAGGGGCCAACGTCCTGACTTTC
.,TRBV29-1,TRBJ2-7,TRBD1,CSVLDGVRGFEQYF,TGCAGCGTACTTGATGGTGTCAGGGGGTTCGAGCAGTACTTC
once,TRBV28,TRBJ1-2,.,CASSLPGGLGGYTF,TGTGCCAGCAGTTTGCCCGGGGGGTTGGGGGGCTACACCTTC
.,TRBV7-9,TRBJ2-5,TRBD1,CASRGQIQETQYF,TGTGCCAGCAGGGGACAGATCCAAGAGACCCAGTACTTC
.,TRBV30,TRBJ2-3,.,CAWIPAETDTQYF,TGTGCCTGGATTCCAGCGGAGACAGATACGCAGTATTTT
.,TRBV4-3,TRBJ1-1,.,CASSQDRQDTNTEAFF,TGCGCCAGCAGCCAAGACCGTCAGGATACGAACACTGAAGCTTTCTTT
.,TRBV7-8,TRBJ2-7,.,CASSLQPEGGEQYF,TGTGCCAGCAGCTTACAACCGGAGGGAGGTGAGCAGTACTTC
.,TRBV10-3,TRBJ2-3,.,CAISDQGHLSTDTQYF,TGTGCCATCAGTGACCAGGGACACCTTAGCACAGATACGCAGTATTTT
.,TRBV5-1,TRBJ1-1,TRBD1,CASSSGQGPLGTEAFF,TGCGCCAGCAGCTCGGGACAGGGGCCCCTGGGCACTGAAGCTTTCTTT
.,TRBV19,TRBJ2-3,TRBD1,CASSIRQGWGTDTQYF,TGTGCCAGTAGTATACGACAGGGTTGGGGCACAGATACGCAGTATTTT
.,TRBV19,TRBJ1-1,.,CASSISVNTEAFF,TGTGCCAGTAGTATTAGTGTGAACACTGAAGCTTTCTTT
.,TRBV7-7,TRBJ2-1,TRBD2,CASSLEAGGSYNEQFF,TGTGCTAGCAGCTTAGAGGCGGGAGGTTCCTACAATGAGCAGTTCTTC
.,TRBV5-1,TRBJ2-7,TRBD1,CASSSPDRGHEQYF,TGCGCCAGCAGCTCTCCCGACAGGGGCCACGAGCAGTACTTC
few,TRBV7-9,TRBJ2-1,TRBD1,CASSPPRGPNEQFF,TGTGCCAGCAGCCCCCCTAGGGGGCCGAATGAGCAGTTCTTC
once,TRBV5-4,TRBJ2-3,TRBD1,CASSSPMGDRGEDTQYF,TGTGCCAGCAGCTCCCCGATGGGGGACAGGGGAGAAGATACGCAGTATTTT
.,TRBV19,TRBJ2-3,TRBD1,CATLTGGADTQYF,TGTGCCACTTTGACAGGGGGCGCAGATACGCAGTATTTT
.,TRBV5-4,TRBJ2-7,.,CASSLSGLSDYEQYF,TGTGCCAGCAGCTTGTCAGGGTTGTCCGACTACGAGCAGTACTTC
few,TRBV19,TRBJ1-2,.,CASSPLGAINLWGYTF,TGTGCCAGTAGTCCCTTGGGGGCGATCAACTTGTGGGGCTACACCTTC
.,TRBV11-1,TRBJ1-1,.,CASSKNGLMNTEAFF,TGTGCCAGCAGCAAAAACGGACTTATGAACACTGAAGCTTTCTTT
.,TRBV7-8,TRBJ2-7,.,CASSRRASYEQYF,TGTGCCAGCAGCCGCAGGGCCTCCTACGAGCAGTACTTC
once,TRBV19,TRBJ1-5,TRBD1,CASSLTGGNQPQHF,TGTGCCAGTAGCCTGACAGGGGGCAATCAGCCCCAGCATTTT
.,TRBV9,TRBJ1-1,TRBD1,CASSKSTGTVNTEAFF,TGTGCCAGCAGCAAATCGACCGGGACAGTAAACACTGAAGCTTTCTTT
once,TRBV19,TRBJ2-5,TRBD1,CASSIDLTGAGETQYF,TGTGCCAGTAGTATAGACCTGACAGGGGCGGGAGAGACCCAGTACTTC
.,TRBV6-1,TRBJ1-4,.,CASSAALATNEKLFF,TGTGCCAGCAGCGCAGCGCTTGCAACTAATGAAAAACTGTTTTTT
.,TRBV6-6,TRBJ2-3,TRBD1,CASGRQGASDTQYF,TGTGCCAGCGGCCGACAGGGGGCCTCAGATACGCAGTATTTT
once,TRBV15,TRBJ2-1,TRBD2,CATSRGGGDVSNEQFF,TGTGCCACCAGCAGAGGGGGGGGAGATGTTAGCAATGAGCAGTTCTTC
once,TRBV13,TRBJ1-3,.,CASSPGESSGNTIYF,TGTGCCAGCAGCCCCGGGGAGAGCTCTGGAAACACCATATATTTT
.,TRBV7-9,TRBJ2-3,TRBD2,CASSSGTSGGTDTQYF,TGTGCCAGCAGCTCCGGGACTAGCGGGGGAACAGATACGCAGTATTTT
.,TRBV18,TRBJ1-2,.,CASSPRGGTNYGYTF,TGTGCCAGCTCACCCCGGGGGGGGACTAACTATGGCTACACCTTC
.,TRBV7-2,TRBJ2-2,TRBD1,CASSISTGEGTGELFF,TGTGCCAGCAGCATATCGACAGGGGAAGGAACCGGGGAGCTGTTTTTT
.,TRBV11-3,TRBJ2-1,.,CASSSAGNTNNEQFF,TGTGCCAGCAGCTCAGCGGGCAACACCAACAATGAGCAGTTCTTC
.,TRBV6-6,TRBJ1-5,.,CASIQSQGLSNQPQHF,TGTGCCAGCATCCAATCACAGGGATTGAGCAATCAGCCCCAGCATTTT
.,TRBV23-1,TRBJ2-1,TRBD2,CASSPRDSGLLNDGQFF,TGCGCCAGCAGTCCGAGAGATAGCGGGCTGTTGAATGACGGACAGTTCTTC
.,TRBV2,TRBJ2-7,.,CASSPGQPYEQYF,TGTGCCAGCAGCCCCGGACAGCCCTACGAGCAGTACTTC
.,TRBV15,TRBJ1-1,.,CATSRDMLQANTEAFF,TGTGCCACCAGCAGAGATATGTTACAGGCGAACACTGAAGCTTTCTTT
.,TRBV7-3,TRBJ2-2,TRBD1,CASRQGQGGTGELFF,TGTGCCAGCAGGCAAGGACAGGGCGGCACCGGGGAGCTGTTTTTT
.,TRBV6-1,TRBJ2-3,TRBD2,CASSLSIAGEDTQYF,TGTGCCTCCTCCCTTTCGATAGCGGGGGAGGATACGCAGTATTTT
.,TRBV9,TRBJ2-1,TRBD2,CASSSGSGMINEQFF,TGTGCCAGCAGTAGCGGGAGCGGTATGATCAATGAGCAGTTCTTC
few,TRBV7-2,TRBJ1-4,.,CASSVGGTNEKLFF,TGTGCCAGCAGCGTCGGGGGGACTAATGAAAAACTGTTTTTT
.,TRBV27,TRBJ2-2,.,CASSSVPTGELFF,TGTGCCAGCAGTTCGGTCCCCACCGGGGAGCTGTTTTTT
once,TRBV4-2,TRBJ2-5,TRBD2,CASSQGMRGGIREETQYF,TGTGCCAGCAGCCAAGGGATGCGGGGGGGAATACGGGAGGAGACCCAGTACTTC
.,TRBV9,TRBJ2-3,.,CASSPLTSTDTQYF,TGTGCCAGCAGCCCTCTCACTAGCACAGATACGCAGTATTTT
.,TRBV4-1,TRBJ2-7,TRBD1,CASSPRQGYEQYF,TGCGCCAGCAGCCCCAGACAGGGCTACGAGCAGTACTTC
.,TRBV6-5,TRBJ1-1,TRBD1,CASSGQVNTEAFF,TGTGCCAGCAGTGGACAGGTGAACACTGAAGCTTTCTTT
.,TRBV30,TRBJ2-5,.,CAWSVLGQQEAQYF,TGTGCCTGGAGTGTACTAGGGCAGCAAGAGGCCCAGTACTTC
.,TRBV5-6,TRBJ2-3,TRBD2,CASSSTSVNTDTQYF,TGTGCCAGCAGCAGCACTAGCGTAAACACAGATACGCAGTATTTT
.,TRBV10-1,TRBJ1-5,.,CAISFESVAGVYQPQHF,TGCGCCATCTCATTTGAATCAGTGGCAGGCGTTTATCAGCCCCAGCATTTT
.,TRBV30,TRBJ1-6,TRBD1,CAWTGTENSPLHF,TGTGCCTGGACCGGGACAGAGAATTCACCCCTCCACTTT
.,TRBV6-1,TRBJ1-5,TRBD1,CASRNRGVQPQHF,TGTGCCAGCAGAAACAGGGGAGTTCAGCCCCAGCATTTT
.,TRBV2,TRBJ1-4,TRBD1,CASSLQGAREKLFF,TGTGCCAGCAGCCTACAGGGGGCGAGGGAAAAACTGTTTTTT
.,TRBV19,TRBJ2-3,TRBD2,CASSMGLAGGFSTDTQYF,TGTGCCAGTAGTATGGGACTAGCGGGAGGATTCTCCACAGATACGCAGTATTTT
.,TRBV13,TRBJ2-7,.,CASSSSSYEQYF,TGTGCCAGCAGCTCGAGCTCCTACGAGCAGTACTTC
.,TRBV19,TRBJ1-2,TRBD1,CASSIGAGGLLNYGYTF,TGTGCCAGTAGTATAGGTGCAGGGGGCCTTCTAAACTATGGCTACACCTTC
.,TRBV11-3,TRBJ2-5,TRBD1,CASSLVGQGVDQYF,TGTGCCAGCAGCTTAGTGGGACAGGGGGTGGATCAGTACTTC
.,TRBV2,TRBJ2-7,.,CASTDVDTQERHF,TGTGCCAGCACCGACGTGGACACCCAGGAACGGCACTTC